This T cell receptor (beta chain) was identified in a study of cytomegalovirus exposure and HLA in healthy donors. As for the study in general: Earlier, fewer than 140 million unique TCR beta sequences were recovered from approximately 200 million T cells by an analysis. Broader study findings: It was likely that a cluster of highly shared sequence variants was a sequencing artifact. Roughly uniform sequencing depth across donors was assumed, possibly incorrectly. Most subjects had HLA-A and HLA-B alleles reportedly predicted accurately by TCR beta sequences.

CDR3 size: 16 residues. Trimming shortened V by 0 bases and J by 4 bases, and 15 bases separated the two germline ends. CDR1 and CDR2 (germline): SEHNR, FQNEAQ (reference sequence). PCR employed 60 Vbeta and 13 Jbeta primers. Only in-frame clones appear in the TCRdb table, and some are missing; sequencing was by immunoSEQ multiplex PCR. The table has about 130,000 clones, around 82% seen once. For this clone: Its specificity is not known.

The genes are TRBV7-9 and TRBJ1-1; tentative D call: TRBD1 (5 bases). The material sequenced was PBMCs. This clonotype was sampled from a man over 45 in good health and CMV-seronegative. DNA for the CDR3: TGTGCCAGCAGCTTAGCGGGGACCATGCGGGGCACTGAAGCTTTCTTT. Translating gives CASSLAGTMRGTEAFF.